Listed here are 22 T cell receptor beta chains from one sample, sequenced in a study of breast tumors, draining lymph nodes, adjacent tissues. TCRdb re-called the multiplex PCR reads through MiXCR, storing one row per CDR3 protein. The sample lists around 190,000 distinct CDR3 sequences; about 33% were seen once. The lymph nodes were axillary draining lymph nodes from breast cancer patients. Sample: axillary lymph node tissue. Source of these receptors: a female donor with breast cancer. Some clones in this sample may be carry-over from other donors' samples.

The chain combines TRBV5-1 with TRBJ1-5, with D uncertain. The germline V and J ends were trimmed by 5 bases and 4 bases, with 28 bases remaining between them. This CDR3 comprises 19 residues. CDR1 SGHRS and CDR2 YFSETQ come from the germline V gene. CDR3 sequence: CASRQSIIPGRRGNQPQHF. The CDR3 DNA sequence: TGCGCCAGCAGACAGAGCATAATCCCGGGCCGCCGCGGGAATCAGCCCCAGCATTTT.

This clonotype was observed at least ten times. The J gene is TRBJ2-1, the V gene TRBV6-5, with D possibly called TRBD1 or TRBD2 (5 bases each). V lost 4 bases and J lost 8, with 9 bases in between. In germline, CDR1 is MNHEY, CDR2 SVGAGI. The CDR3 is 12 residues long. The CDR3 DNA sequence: TGTGCCAGCAGTTCGAGGGGCGATGAGCAGTTCTTC. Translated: CASSSRGDEQFF.

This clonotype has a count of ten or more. The CDR3 DNA reads TGTGCCAGCAGGGTAGCGGGAGGGCCGAACGAGCAGTACTTC. Translating it yields CASRVAGGPNEQYF. The V call is TRBV5-6, the J call TRBJ2-7; TRBD2 aligns across 11 bases. Germline CDR1 SGHDT, CDR2 YYEEEE. The ends lost 5 bases at V and 5 bases at J; junction bases unmatched: 6. CDR3 length: 14 residues.

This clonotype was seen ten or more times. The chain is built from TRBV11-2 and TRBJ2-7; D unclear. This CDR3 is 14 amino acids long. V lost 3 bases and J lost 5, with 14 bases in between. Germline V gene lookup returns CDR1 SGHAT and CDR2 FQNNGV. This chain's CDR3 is CASSFGGIAHEQYF. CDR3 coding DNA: TGTGCCAGCAGCTTTGGTGGAATTGCTCACGAGCAGTACTTC.

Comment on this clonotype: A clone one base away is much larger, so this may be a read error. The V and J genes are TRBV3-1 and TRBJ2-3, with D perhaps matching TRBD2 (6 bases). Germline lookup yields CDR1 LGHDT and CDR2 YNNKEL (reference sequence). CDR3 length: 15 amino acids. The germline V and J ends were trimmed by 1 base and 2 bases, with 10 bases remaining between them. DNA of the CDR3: TGTGCCAGCAGCCAAGGGGACTTCCACACAGATACGCAGTATTTT. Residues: CASSQGDFHTDTQYF.

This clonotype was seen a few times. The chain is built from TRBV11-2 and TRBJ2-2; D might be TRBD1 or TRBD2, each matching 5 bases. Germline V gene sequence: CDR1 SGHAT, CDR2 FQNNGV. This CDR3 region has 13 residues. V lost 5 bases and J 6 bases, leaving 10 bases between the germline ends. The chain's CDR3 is CASSPPGPGELFF. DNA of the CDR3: TGTGCCAGCAGCCCCCCGGGGCCCGGGGAGCTGTTTTTT.

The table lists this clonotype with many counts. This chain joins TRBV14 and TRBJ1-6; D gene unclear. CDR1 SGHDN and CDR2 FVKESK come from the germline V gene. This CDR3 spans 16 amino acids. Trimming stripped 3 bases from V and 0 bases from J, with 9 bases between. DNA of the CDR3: TGTGCCAGCAGCCATCGGCAGATCTCCTATAATTCACCCCTCCACTTT. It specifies CASSHRQISYNSPLHF.

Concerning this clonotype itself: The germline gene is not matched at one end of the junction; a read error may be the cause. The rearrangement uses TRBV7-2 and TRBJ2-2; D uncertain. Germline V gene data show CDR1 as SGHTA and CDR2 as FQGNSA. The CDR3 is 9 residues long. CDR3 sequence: CASSVALFF. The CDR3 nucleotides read TGTGCCAGCAGCGTAGCGCTGTTTTTT.

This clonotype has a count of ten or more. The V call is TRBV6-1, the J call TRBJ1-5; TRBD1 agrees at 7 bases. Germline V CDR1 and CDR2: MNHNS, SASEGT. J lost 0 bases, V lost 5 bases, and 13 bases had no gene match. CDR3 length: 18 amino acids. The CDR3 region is CASSLHLPGQLSNQPQHF. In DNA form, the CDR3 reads TGTGCCAGCAGTCTACATCTCCCGGGACAGCTTAGCAATCAGCCCCAGCATTTT.

The CDR3 bases are TGTGCCAGCAGCTCCCTGGACAGGTCCCTCAATCAGCCCCAGCATTTT. This encodes CASSSLDRSLNQPQHF. The rearrangement uses TRBV7-9 and TRBJ1-5; 7 positions match TRBD1. V was clipped by 4 bases and J by 3 bases; unmatched bases: 9. From germline, CDR1 is SEHNR and CDR2 FQNEAQ (reference sequence). The CDR3 runs 16 residues.

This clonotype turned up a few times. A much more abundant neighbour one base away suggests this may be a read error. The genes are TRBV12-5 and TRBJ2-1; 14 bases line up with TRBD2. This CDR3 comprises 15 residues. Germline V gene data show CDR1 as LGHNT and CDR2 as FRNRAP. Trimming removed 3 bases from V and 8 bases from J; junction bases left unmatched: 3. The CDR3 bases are TGTGCTAGTGGTTTCGGGACTAGCGGGAGCGATGAGCAGTTCTTC. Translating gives CASGFGTSGSDEQFF.

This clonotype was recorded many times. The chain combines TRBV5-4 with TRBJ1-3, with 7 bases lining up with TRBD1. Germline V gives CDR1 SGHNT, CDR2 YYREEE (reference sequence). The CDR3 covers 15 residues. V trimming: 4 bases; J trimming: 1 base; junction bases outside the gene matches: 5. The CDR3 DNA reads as TGTGCCAGCAGCCCCGGGACAGAGTCTGGAAACACCATATATTTT. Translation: CASSPGTESGNTIYF.

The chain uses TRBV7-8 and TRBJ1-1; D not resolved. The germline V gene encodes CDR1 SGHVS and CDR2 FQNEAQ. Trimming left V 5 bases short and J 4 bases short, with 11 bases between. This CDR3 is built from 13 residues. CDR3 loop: CASSVRSTTEAFF. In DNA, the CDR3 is TGTGCCAGCAGCGTCAGGTCTACCACTGAAGCTTTCTTT. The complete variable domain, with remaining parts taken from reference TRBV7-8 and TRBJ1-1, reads GAGVSQSPRYKVAKRGQDVALRCDPISGHVSLFWYQQALGQGPEFLTYFQNEAQLDKSGLPSDRFFAERPEGSVSTLKIQRTQQEDSAVYLCASSVRSTTEAFFGQGTRLTVV.

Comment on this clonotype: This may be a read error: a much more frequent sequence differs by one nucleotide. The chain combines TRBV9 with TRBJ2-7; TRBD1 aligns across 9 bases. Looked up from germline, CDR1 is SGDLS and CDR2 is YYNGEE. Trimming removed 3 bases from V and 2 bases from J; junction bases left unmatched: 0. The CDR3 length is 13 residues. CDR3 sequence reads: CASSGQGAYEQYF. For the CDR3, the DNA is TGTGCCAGCAGCGGACAGGGGGCCTACGAGCAGTACTTC. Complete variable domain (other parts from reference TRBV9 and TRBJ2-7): DSGVTQTPKHLITATGQRVTLRCSPRSGDLSVYWYQQSLDQGLQFLIQYYNGEERAKGNILERFSAQQFPDLHSELNLSSLELGDSALYFCASSGQGAYEQYFGPGTRLTVT.

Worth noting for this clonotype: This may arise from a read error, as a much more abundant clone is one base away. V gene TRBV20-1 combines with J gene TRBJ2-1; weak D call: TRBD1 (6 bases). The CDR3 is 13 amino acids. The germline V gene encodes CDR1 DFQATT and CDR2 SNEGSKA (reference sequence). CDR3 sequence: CSARTGTYNAQFF. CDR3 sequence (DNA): TGCAGTGCTAGAACAGGGACCTACAATGCGCAGTTCTTC.

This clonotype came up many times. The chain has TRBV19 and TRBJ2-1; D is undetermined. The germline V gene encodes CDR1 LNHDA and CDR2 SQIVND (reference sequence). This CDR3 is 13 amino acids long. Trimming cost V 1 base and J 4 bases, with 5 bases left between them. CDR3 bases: TGTGCCAGTAGTATAGGGGGTTACAATGAGCAGTTCTTC. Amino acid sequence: CASSIGGYNEQFF.

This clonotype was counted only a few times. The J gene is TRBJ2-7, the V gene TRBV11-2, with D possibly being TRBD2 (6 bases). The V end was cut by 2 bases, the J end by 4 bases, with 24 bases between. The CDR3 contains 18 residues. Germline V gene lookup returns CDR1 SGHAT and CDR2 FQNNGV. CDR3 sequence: CASSLPLRARDWGYEQYF. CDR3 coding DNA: TGTGCCAGCAGCTTACCATTAAGAGCCCGGGACTGGGGGTACGAGCAGTACTTC.

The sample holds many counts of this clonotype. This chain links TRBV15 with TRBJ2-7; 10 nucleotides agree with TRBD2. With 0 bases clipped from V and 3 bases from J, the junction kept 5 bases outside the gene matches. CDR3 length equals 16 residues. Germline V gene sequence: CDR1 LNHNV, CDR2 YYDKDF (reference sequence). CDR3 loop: CATSRDRIAGGYEQYF. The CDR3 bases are TGTGCCACCAGCAGAGATCGGATAGCGGGAGGCTACGAGCAGTACTTC.

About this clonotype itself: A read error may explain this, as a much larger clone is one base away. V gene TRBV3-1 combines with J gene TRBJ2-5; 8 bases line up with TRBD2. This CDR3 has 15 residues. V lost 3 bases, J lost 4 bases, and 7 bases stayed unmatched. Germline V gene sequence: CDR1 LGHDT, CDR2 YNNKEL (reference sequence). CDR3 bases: TGTGCCAGCAGCCACCCTCCGGGGGGGATAGAGACCCAGTACTTC. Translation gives CASSHPPGGIETQYF.

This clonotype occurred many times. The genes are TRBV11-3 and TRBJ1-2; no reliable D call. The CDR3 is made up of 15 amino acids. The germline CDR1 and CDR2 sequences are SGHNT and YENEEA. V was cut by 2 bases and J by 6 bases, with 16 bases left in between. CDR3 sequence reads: CASSLRGTTRDGYTF. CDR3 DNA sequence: TGTGCCAGCAGCTTACGGGGAACCACTAGGGATGGCTACACCTTC.

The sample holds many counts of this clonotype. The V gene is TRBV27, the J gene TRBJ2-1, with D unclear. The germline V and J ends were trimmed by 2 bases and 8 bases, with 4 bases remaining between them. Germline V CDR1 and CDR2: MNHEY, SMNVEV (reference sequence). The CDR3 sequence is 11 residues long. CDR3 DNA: TGTGCCAGCAGTTTAAGGGATGAGCAGTTCTTC. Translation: CASSLRDEQFF.

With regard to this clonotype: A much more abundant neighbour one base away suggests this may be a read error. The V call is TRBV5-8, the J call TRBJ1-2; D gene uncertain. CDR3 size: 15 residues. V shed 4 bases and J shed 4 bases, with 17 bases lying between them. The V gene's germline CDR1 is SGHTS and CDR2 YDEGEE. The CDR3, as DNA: TGTGCCAGCAGCGTCGGAACAGCGGGCGGCTATGGCTACACCTTC. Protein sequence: CASSVGTAGGYGYTF.